The 12 T cell receptor beta chains given below trace back to one sample, sequenced in a study of identical twins. MiXCR, applied by TCRdb to the 5' RACE reads, yields one record per CDR3 protein. The sample carries about 890,000 distinct CDR3 sequences, around 12% recorded once. The same specimen was also included in a second study, on yellow fever vaccine responses in identical twins.

Material for sequencing was PBMCs. The origin of the receptors is a woman under 30 in good health.

V usage is TRBV20-1 and J usage is TRBJ2-7, with D possibly matching TRBD2 (6 bases). Germline loops: CDR1 DFQATT, CDR2 SNEGSKA (reference sequence). The germline V and J ends were trimmed by 0 bases and 6 bases, with 18 bases remaining between them. The CDR3 runs 15 residues. In nucleotides, the CDR3 is TGCAGTGCTAGAGATCGGAATAGCGGTGGGGTCGAGCAGTACTTC. The encoded protein is CSARDRNSGGVEQYF.

This chain uses TRBV12-3 or TRBV12-4 with TRBJ2-3, with D maybe TRBD2 (5 bases). The CDR3 totals 14 residues. V was trimmed by 8 bases and J by 3 bases, leaving 15 bases between them. CDR3 residues: CASRAADGTDTQYF. DNA of the CDR3: TGTGCCAGCCGGGCAGCGGATGGGACAGATACGCAGTATTTT.

The sample holds a few counts of this clonotype. The chain couples TRBV20-1 to TRBJ1-6; TRBD1 is a possible D gene (5 bases). CDR1 and CDR2 (germline): DFQATT, SNEGSKA (reference sequence). This CDR3 has 12 amino acids. V lost 5 bases and J lost 10, with 12 bases in between. The CDR3: CSAERWGSPLHF. As DNA, the CDR3 is TGCAGTGCTGAGAGGTGGGGCTCACCCCTCCACTTT.

This clonotype was detected many times. The rearrangement links TRBV27 to TRBJ2-2, with D perhaps TRBD2 (6 bases). The CDR3 consists of 15 residues. Trimming removed 7 bases from V and 5 bases from J, with 17 bases in between. Per the germline V gene, CDR1 is MNHEY and CDR2 is SMNVEV (reference sequence). The CDR3 sequence is CASTPDLRGTGELFF. The CDR3 DNA sequence: TGTGCCAGCACCCCGGACCTCCGGGGGACCGGGGAGCTGTTTTTT.

The chain is built from TRBV7-9 and TRBJ2-7, with 8 bases that match TRBD1. The CDR3 totals 15 residues. Germline V gene data show CDR1 as SEHNR and CDR2 as FQNEAQ (reference sequence). The V segment lost 3 bases and the J segment 4 bases; nucleotides outside the gene matches: 8. The CDR3 coding sequence is TGTGCCAGCAGCTTCAGGGGGCCAAACCAATACGAGCAGTACGTC. Translated: CASSFRGPNQYEQYV.

There are a few counts of this clonotype. The V call is TRBV3-1, the J call TRBJ1-1; no clear D. V shed 1 base and J shed 2 bases, with 17 bases lying between them. Germline loops: CDR1 LGHDT, CDR2 YNNKEL (reference sequence). This CDR3 has 17 residues. The CDR3 region is CASSQVDEFRFNTEAFF. The DNA of the CDR3 is TGTGCCAGCAGCCAAGTGGACGAGTTTCGGTTTAACACTGAAGCTTTCTTT.

The chain links TRBV6-5 to TRBJ1-1; TRBD1 is a possible D gene (6 bases). The germline gives CDR1 MNHEY, CDR2 SVGAGI. With 0 bases removed from V and 4 bases from J, the gap between germline ends came to 18 bases. The CDR3 is 17 amino acids. CDR3: CASSYSSGTYLPTEAFF. CDR3 coding DNA: TGTGCCAGCAGTTACTCTTCTGGGACATATCTTCCCACTGAAGCTTTCTTT.

The chain uses TRBV18 and TRBJ1-1, with D hard to call. CDR3 length equals 15 residues. Trimming pared 3 bases from V and 1 base from J, leaving 12 bases between. Per germline, CDR1 KGHSH and CDR2 LQKENI. The CDR3 is CASSPAKQPNTEAFF. The CDR3 DNA follows: TGTGCCAGCTCACCGGCCAAACAGCCGAACACTGAAGCTTTCTTT.

This clonotype was recorded a few times. The J gene is TRBJ1-1, the V gene TRBV27, with D perhaps matching TRBD1 (6 bases). CDR1 MNHEY and CDR2 SMNVEV come from the germline V gene (reference sequence). The germline V and J ends were trimmed by 6 bases and 4 bases, with 12 bases remaining between them. This CDR3 region has 13 residues. The CDR3 loop reads CASSLDRITEAFF. The CDR3 nucleotides read TGTGCCAGCAGCCTCGACAGGATCACTGAAGCTTTCTTT.

This chain links TRBV6-2 or TRBV6-3 with TRBJ2-5; 10 nucleotides line up with TRBD2. V lost 0 bases, J lost 1 base, and 5 bases stayed unmatched. The CDR3 spans 17 residues. Looked up from germline, CDR1 is MNHEY and CDR2 is SVGEGT. The CDR3 DNA is TGTGCCAGCAGTTACTCGTTACTAGCGGGACTCCAAGAGACCCAGTACTTC. It yields the protein CASSYSLLAGLQETQYF.

The V and J genes are TRBV12-3 or TRBV12-4 and TRBJ2-7; 10 nucleotides agree with TRBD2. The CDR3 sequence is 14 residues long. V lost 2 bases, J lost 5 bases, and 3 bases stayed unmatched. CDR3 sequence (DNA): TGTGCCAGCAGTTTATTAGCGGGAGGCCACGAGCAGTACTTC. Protein sequence: CASSLLAGGHEQYF.

This clonotype has at least ten counts. The chain employs TRBV7-9 and TRBJ2-2; the match to TRBD2 covers 8 bases. CDR1 is SEHNR, CDR2 FQNEAQ, per germline (reference sequence). The CDR3 contains 15 residues. Trimming at V came to 5 bases and at J to 3 bases, leaving 5 bases not matched to a gene. CDR3 nucleotide sequence: TGTGCCAGCAGCCACACTAGCGGCTACACCGGGGAGCTGTTTTTT. The encoded protein is CASSHTSGYTGELFF.